The 31 T cell receptor beta chains below come from one sample, sequenced in a study of human T cells and chemical hapten exposure. TCRdb re-derived calls from the RACE reads in MiXCR, one entry per CDR3 protein. The sample yields around 300,000 distinct CDR3 sequences, around 5% seen once. Indicated time point: pre-sensitization, week 0. Treatment defined: therapeutic diphenylcyclopropenone sensitization with weekly scalp DPC. The sequencing here drew on whole blood, taken in connection with sensitization to the hapten diphenylcyclopropenone (DPC). The receptors here all came from a woman aged 18-35 years with alopecia areata. Some clones in this sample may be carry-over from other donors' samples.

The rearrangement uses TRBV7-2 and TRBJ1-2; TRBD1 might be the D (6 bases). The CDR3 runs to 12 residues. Trimming took off 4 bases at V and 8 bases at J, with 11 bases between the two ends. Germline V gene lookup returns CDR1 SGHTA and CDR2 FQGNSA. CDR3 in amino acids: CASSYYRDGYTF. In nucleotides, the CDR3 is TGTGCCAGCAGCTACTACAGGGACGGCTACACCTTC.

V is TRBV4-2 and J is TRBJ1-4, with D possibly TRBD1 on 5 matching bases. V was pared by 4 bases and J by 7 bases, with 16 bases between. Germline V CDR1 and CDR2: LGHNA, YNFKEQ. This CDR3 spans 15 amino acids. The CDR3 protein is CASSPGTGPLEKLFF. In DNA, the CDR3 is TGTGCCAGCAGCCCGGGGACTGGCCCTCTTGAAAAACTGTTTTTT.

V usage is TRBV6-5 and J usage is TRBJ1-1; D not resolved. Germline CDR1 is MNHEY and CDR2 is SVGAGI. This CDR3 is built from 15 residues. Trimming pared 0 bases from V and 3 bases from J, leaving 11 bases between. CDR3 loop: CASSYSILGDTEAFF. CDR3 nucleotide sequence: TGTGCCAGCAGTTACTCGATCCTCGGGGACACTGAAGCTTTCTTT.

The chain links TRBV12-3 or TRBV12-4 to TRBJ2-3; TRBD2 aligns across 12 bases. V lost 2 bases to trimming and J lost 4 bases; unmatched junction nucleotides: 7. This CDR3 comprises 17 residues. As DNA, the CDR3 is TGTGCCAGCAGTTTAAAGCTAGCGGGGGGGCGGGCAGATACGCAGTATTTT. Residues: CASSLKLAGGRADTQYF.

The chain employs TRBV7-2 and TRBJ1-4; D is possibly TRBD1 (5 bases). The CDR3 loop spans 15 amino acids. CDR1 and CDR2 from the germline V gene are SGHTA and FQGNSA. V was pared by 5 bases and J by 8 bases, with 18 bases between. The CDR3 coding sequence is TGTGCCAGCAGCCCCTGGGGGGTCGGGACGGAAAAACTGTTTTTT. It encodes CASSPWGVGTEKLFF.

This clonotype has at least ten counts. J is TRBJ1-5 and V is TRBV20-1; possibly TRBD1 for D (5 bases). CDR1 and CDR2 from the germline V gene are DFQATT and SNEGSKA (reference sequence). Trimming took 3 bases from V and 5 from J, leaving 11 bases between them. The CDR3 covers 13 residues. The CDR3 spells CSARGQLDQPQHF. In DNA form, the CDR3 reads TGCAGTGCTAGGGGGCAGCTAGATCAGCCCCAGCATTTT.

The rearrangement joins TRBV5-1 to TRBJ1-1; weak D call: TRBD1 (6 bases). The V end was cut by 5 bases, the J end by 3 bases, with 14 bases between. The CDR3 sequence is 14 residues long. Germline loops: CDR1 SGHRS, CDR2 YFSETQ. The CDR3 DNA reads TGCGCCAGCAGGTACAGGGTCGAGGACACTGAAGCTTTCTTT. Its protein is CASRYRVEDTEAFF. Full variable domain (missing parts from reference TRBV5-1 and TRBJ1-1): KAGVTQTPRYLIKTRGQQVTLSCSPISGHRSVSWYQQTPGQGLQFLFEYFSETQRNKGNFPGRFSGRQFSNSRSEMNVSTLELGDSALYLCASRYRVEDTEAFFGQGTRLTVV.

The CDR3 DNA follows: TGTGCCAGCAGCACCCGACTAGCGGGGGGGTCTGTAGATACGCAGTATTTT. It specifies CASSTRLAGGSVDTQYF. J is TRBJ2-3 and V is TRBV9, with 14 bases lining up with TRBD2. The CDR3 is 17 residues long. The germline V gene has CDR1 SGDLS and CDR2 YYNGEE. The V and J ends lost 4 bases and 5 bases, in that order; junction bases with no gene match: 9.

The chain joins TRBV7-9 to TRBJ2-3; D remains unclear. CDR3 length: 11 amino acids. Per the germline V gene, CDR1 is SEHNR and CDR2 is FQNEAQ (reference sequence). V was shortened by 5 bases and J by 6 bases, with 6 bases between the two germline ends. The CDR3 sequence: CASSIRDTQYF. The CDR3 DNA sequence: TGTGCCAGCAGCATCCGGGATACGCAGTATTTT.

This sequence joins TRBV3-1 and TRBJ1-4; 8 nucleotides agree with TRBD1. The ends lost 0 bases at V and 6 bases at J; junction bases unmatched: 6. Germline CDR1 and CDR2: LGHDT and YNNKEL (reference sequence). This CDR3 is built from 16 residues. The CDR3 spells CASSQDLGQGYEKLFF. As DNA, the CDR3 is TGTGCCAGCAGCCAAGATTTAGGACAGGGATATGAAAAACTGTTTTTT.

This clonotype was seen more than once but under ten times. The chain joins TRBV7-9 to TRBJ2-3; D possibly corresponds to TRBD2 (5 bases). Germline CDR1 reads SEHNR; CDR2 reads FQNEAQ (reference sequence). This CDR3 is built from 12 residues. The ends were cut back, 2 bases at V and 9 bases at J, with 9 bases in the middle. DNA of the CDR3: TGTGCCAGCAGCTTACTCACGGGGACGCAGTATTTT. This sequence encodes CASSLLTGTQYF.

The rearrangement joins TRBV7-9 to TRBJ1-3; a possible D gene is TRBD1 (6 bases). Germline lookup yields CDR1 SEHNR and CDR2 FQNEAQ (reference sequence). With 5 bases removed from V and 4 bases from J, the gap between germline ends came to 12 bases. The CDR3 extends over 14 amino acids. CDR3 sequence (DNA): TGTGCCAGCAGCCTACATGACAGGGGAAACACCATATATTTT. This sequence encodes CASSLHDRGNTIYF.

The V and J genes are TRBV20-1 and TRBJ1-4, with a possible D match to TRBD1 (5 bases). Germline CDR1 DFQATT, CDR2 SNEGSKA (reference sequence). V shed 4 bases and J shed 0 bases, with 12 bases lying between them. The CDR3 spans 15 residues. The CDR3 loop is CSATDRDTTNEKLFF. DNA of the CDR3: TGCAGTGCTACCGACAGAGACACAACTAATGAAAAACTGTTTTTT.

This clonotype showed up just a few times. The chain recombines TRBV7-2 with TRBJ2-3; D not resolved. The CDR3 totals 15 residues. Trimming took off 5 bases at V and 0 bases at J, with 12 bases between the two ends. Germline V lookup: CDR1 SGHTA, CDR2 FQGNSA. The chain's CDR3 is CASSLDGYSTDTQYF. In DNA form, the CDR3 reads TGTGCCAGCAGCCTCGACGGATATAGCACAGATACGCAGTATTTT.

At least ten counts were recorded for this clonotype. This sequence joins TRBV27 and TRBJ1-1, with no clear D. Trimming shortened V by 3 bases and J by 4 bases, and 9 bases separated the two germline ends. The CDR3 length is 13 residues. Germline CDR1 is MNHEY and CDR2 is SMNVEV (reference sequence). This CDR3 is CASSFRSTTEAFF. Written as DNA, the CDR3 is TGTGCCAGCAGTTTCCGATCTACCACTGAAGCTTTCTTT.

This clonotype showed up many times. This chain uses TRBV18 with TRBJ1-1, with D hard to call. The V gene's germline CDR1 is KGHSH and CDR2 LQKENI. The CDR3 loop spans 15 amino acids. Trimming removed 2 bases at V and 4 bases at J, with 14 bases between. CDR3 bases: TGTGCCAGCTCACCAATGGACGGGTCGGGCACTGAAGCTTTCTTT. Protein: CASSPMDGSGTEAFF.

The chain uses TRBV29-1 and TRBJ2-3; a possible D gene is TRBD1 (6 bases). CDR1 and CDR2 (germline): SQVTM, ANQGSEA. The CDR3 spans 13 residues. V was shortened by 4 bases and J by 2 bases, with 10 bases between the two germline ends. CDR3 DNA sequence: TGCAGCGTTGGAGGGACAATCACAGATACGCAGTATTTT. It is translated as CSVGGTITDTQYF.

This clonotype was counted ten times or more. CDR3 sequence: CASSLVLAGGTDTQYF. CDR3 coding DNA: TGTGCCAGCAGCTTAGTGCTAGCGGGGGGGACAGATACGCAGTATTTT. This chain connects TRBV7-2 to TRBJ2-3; TRBD2 matches 12 bases. Germline V gene sequence: CDR1 SGHTA, CDR2 FQGNSA. Trimming took 1 base from V and 3 from J; bases not matched to a gene: 2. CDR3 length equals 16 residues.

This clonotype was observed a handful of times. The chain has TRBV6-5 and TRBJ2-7; 9 positions agree with TRBD1. The CDR3 runs to 14 residues. V shed 6 bases and J 2 bases; nucleotides not matched to a gene: 5. Per the germline V gene, CDR1 is MNHEY and CDR2 is SVGAGI. CDR3 nucleotide sequence: TGTGCCAGCAGCCGACAGGGGGTTCCCTACGAGCAGTACTTC. This gives the protein CASSRQGVPYEQYF.

To note about this clonotype: It may be a read error: a sequence one base away is much more abundant. The chain combines TRBV7-9 with TRBJ2-1, with 9 nucleotides matching TRBD2. CDR1 and CDR2 (germline): SEHNR, FQNEAQ (reference sequence). With 11 bases clipped from V and 14 bases from J, the junction kept 16 bases outside the gene matches. CDR3 length: 13 amino acids. CDR3: CAVTAGGLQSEFF. DNA for the CDR3: TGTGCCGTAACGGCGGGGGGGCTCCAGTCGGAGTTCTTC.

This clonotype was detected ten times or more. The J gene is TRBJ2-7, the V gene TRBV28; D is unclear. CDR1 MDHEN and CDR2 SYDVKM come from the germline V gene. The CDR3 extends over 11 amino acids. Trimming pared 6 bases from V and 3 bases from J, leaving 6 bases between. This CDR3 reads CASRSYYEQYF. The CDR3, as DNA: TGTGCCAGCAGATCTTACTACGAGCAGTACTTC.

This sequence joins TRBV11-2 and TRBJ1-2; D gene ambiguous. The V and J ends lost 5 bases and 4 bases respectively, with 14 bases between them. The CDR3 length is 14 residues. Germline assignment: CDR1 SGHAT and CDR2 FQNNGV. CDR3 nucleotides: TGTGCCAGCAGCCTTGGCCTTAGCAGCTATGGCTACACCTTC. Translated, it gives CASSLGLSSYGYTF. The full variable domain, with the rest looked up from reference TRBV11-2 and TRBJ1-2, is EAGVAQSPRYKIIEKRQSVAFWCNPISGHATLYWYQQILGQGPKLLIQFQNNGVVDDSQLPKDRFSAERLKGVDSTLKIQPAKLEDSAVYLCASSLGLSSYGYTFGSGTRLTVV.

This clonotype was picked up many times. J is TRBJ1-6 and V is TRBV28; D might be TRBD1 (6 bases). Between the trimmed V and J ends, which lost 5 bases and 4 bases, there was a span of 12 bases. Germline CDR1 reads MDHEN; CDR2 reads SYDVKM. This CDR3 is built from 15 residues. The CDR3, as DNA: TGTGCCAGCAGTCCCATGGACAGATATAATTCACCCCTCCACTTT. Protein sequence: CASSPMDRYNSPLHF.

This clonotype was seen more than once but under ten times. V is TRBV2 and J is TRBJ2-7; D tentatively reads TRBD1 or TRBD2 (6 bases each). Germline CDR1 and CDR2: SNHLY and FYNNEI. V shed 10 bases and J shed 2 bases, with 18 bases lying between them. CDR3 length: 14 residues. CDR3 sequence: CATNLGGPAYEQYF. CDR3 nucleotides: TGTGCCACCAACCTAGGGGGGCCGGCCTACGAGCAGTACTTC.

The table lists this clonotype with a few counts. The J gene is TRBJ2-2, the V gene TRBV12-3 or TRBV12-4, with 9 bases fitting TRBD1. Trimming at V came to 5 bases and at J to 5 bases, leaving 9 bases not matched to a gene. The CDR3 has 16 residues. The CDR3 DNA reads TGTGCCAGCAGTCCCACAGGGGGCGCAAGAACCGGGGAGCTGTTTTTT. Residues: CASSPTGGARTGELFF.

The rearrangement uses TRBV2 and TRBJ1-1, with D perhaps matching TRBD1 (6 bases). Deletions cut 0 bases from V and 1 base from J, with 15 bases between. This CDR3 is 17 amino acids long. The V gene's germline CDR1 is SNHLY and CDR2 FYNNEI. CDR3 coding DNA: TGTGCCAGCAGTGAAGCGCGTACGGGGGCCTCGAACACTGAAGCTTTCTTT. Residues: CASSEARTGASNTEAFF.

This clonotype occurred many times. The rearrangement uses TRBV5-5 and TRBJ2-1, with D tentatively TRBD1 or TRBD2 (5 bases each). CDR1 and CDR2 (germline): SGHKS, YYEKEE (reference sequence). V was shortened by 0 bases and J by 9 bases, with 19 bases between the two germline ends. The CDR3 has 16 amino acids. CDR3 coding DNA: TGTGCCAGCAGCTTGGCCCGGGACCCCCAGGTTGGTGAGCAGTTCTTC. It is translated as CASSLARDPQVGEQFF.

This clonotype was detected a few times. V gene TRBV25-1 combines with J gene TRBJ1-1; no clear D. This CDR3 has 13 amino acids. V shed 5 bases and J shed 3 bases, with 10 bases lying between them. CDR1 is MGHDK, CDR2 SYGVNS, per germline. The CDR3 DNA reads TGTGCCAGCAGTCGAGGAGCGGACACTGAAGCTTTCTTT. It yields the protein CASSRGADTEAFF.

This clonotype was seen at least ten times. V is TRBV7-3 and J is TRBJ1-2; TRBD1 might be the D (5 bases). V was clipped by 3 bases and J by 8 bases, with 22 bases between them. Per germline, CDR1 SGHTA and CDR2 FQGTGA. CDR3 length: 16 amino acids. The CDR3 nucleotides are TGTGCCAGCAGCTTCTCCCCCCGGCAGGGAGGAGGAGGCTACACCTTC. Protein sequence: CASSFSPRQGGGGYTF.

The V call is TRBV6-2 or TRBV6-3, the J call TRBJ1-1, with D hard to call. Trimming left V 8 bases short and J 3 bases short, with 10 bases between. This CDR3 is 12 amino acids long. Germline CDR1 and CDR2: MNHEY and SVGEGT. The CDR3 bases are TGTGCCAGCGCGTCCGTTGACACTGAAGCTTTCTTT. This encodes CASASVDTEAFF.

This clonotype was counted many times. The DNA for the CDR3 is TGCAGCGTTGAAGGTGCCCTAAGAGCCAAAAACATTCAGTACTTC. It yields the protein CSVEGALRAKNIQYF. This chain uses TRBV29-1 with TRBJ2-4; no firm D call. Trimming removed 1 base at V and 0 bases at J, with 10 bases between. In germline, CDR1 is SQVTM, CDR2 ANQGSEA. CDR3 length equals 15 residues.